This T cell receptor (beta chain) was sequenced during a study of a mutant IDH1 vaccine in newly diagnosed glioma. Only in-frame clones appear in the TCRdb table, and some are missing; sequencing was by immunoSEQ multiplex PCR. This table holds around 57,000 clones, 80% to 90% found once. Remarks on this clone: Antigen: not known.

Time point specified: week 35, safety follow-up. Every vaccine dose comprised 300 ug of mutant IDH1 20-mer peptide plus topical imiquimod. The germline V and J ends were trimmed by 2 bases and 2 bases, with 10 bases remaining between them. The CDR3 has 15 residues. Per the germline V gene, CDR1 is LNHDA and CDR2 is SQIVND (reference sequence). The material sequenced was PBMCs, taken from a glioma patient whose treatment included an IDH1 peptide vaccine. The clonotype comes from a man aged 25 to 45 with glioma. The gene calls are TRBV19 and TRBJ1-3; no clear D gene. In DNA, the CDR3 is TGTGCCAGTAGTATATCCCGGGAAACTGGAAACACCATATATTTT. It specifies CASSISRETGNTIYF.